This TCR beta chain was found in a study of beta chain features in type 1 diabetes. On this clone: Its antigen is not identified.

Every single donor gave one heparinised blood draw, and these averaged about 110 mL. Each of the CD4+ naive, central memory, regulatory and stem cell-like memory populations was sorted via CD45RO/CCR7/CD25/CD127/CD95/CD27. Overall study findings and caveats: VDJ junctions from patients with type 1 diabetes contained fewer insertions and more deletions. Among patients with Type 1 diabetes, TCRB CDR3s were moderately but significantly shorter in every one of the four CD4+ subsets.

As every portion of the isolated RNA was reverse transcribed, the sequencing read expressed TCRB transcripts. Libraries were prepared by immunoSEQ multiplex PCR; TCRdb keeps only in-frame clonotypes and omits some of them. This table holds hundreds of thousands of clones, roughly 13% found once. With 6 bases clipped from V and 5 bases from J, the junction kept 4 bases outside the gene matches. Per germline, CDR1 MNHNS and CDR2 SASEGT. This CDR3 region has 13 residues. Sequenced material: naive CD4+ T cells from blood. The TCR originated in a man between 18 and 29 years old with type 1 diabetes. V and J are TRBV6-1 and TRBJ2-1, with TRBD1 identical over 7 bases. The CDR3 sequence is CASSADRHNEQFF. As DNA, the CDR3 is TGTGCCAGCAGCGCGGACAGGCACAATGAGCAGTTCTTC.